This is a list of T cell receptor beta chains from one sample in a study of T cell responses to AZD1222 COVID-19 vaccine. Profiled with immunoSEQ multiplex PCR; TCRdb holds only in-frame clones, not every one. The repertoire holds some 170,000 clones, with just over 90% as singletons. Here the sequenced sample was peripheral blood, taken on day 0 of AZD1222 vaccination. The receptors here all came from an adult in good health. The CDR3 runs from the conserved cysteine through the conserved F or W. A D gene is named only where the DNA matches it firmly.

cdr3_length: 16; v_call: TRBV28; d_call: TRBD1; j_call: TRBJ1-5; cdr3_aa: CASRVLGQGLNQPQHF
cdr3_length: 17; v_call: TRBV5-1; d_call: .; j_call: TRBJ1-2; cdr3_aa: CASYGRETGRDGYGYTF
cdr3_length: 14; v_call: TRBV30; d_call: TRBD1; j_call: TRBJ2-7; cdr3_aa: CAWSGDRGGSEQYF
cdr3_length: 16; v_call: TRBV18; d_call: .; j_call: TRBJ1-1; cdr3_aa: CASSPPLGAGVAEAFF
cdr3_length: 16; v_call: TRBV5-4; d_call: .; j_call: TRBJ2-7; cdr3_aa: CASIPRGEQGSYEQYF
cdr3_length: 13; v_call: TRBV4-1; d_call: TRBD1; j_call: TRBJ1-2; cdr3_aa: CASSHTGDYGYTF
cdr3_length: 14; v_call: TRBV7-9; d_call: TRBD1; j_call: TRBJ1-4; cdr3_aa: CASRRGQRNEKLFF
cdr3_length: 13; v_call: TRBV14; d_call: .; j_call: TRBJ1-2; cdr3_aa: CASSQGQNYGYTF
cdr3_length: 13; v_call: TRBV19; d_call: TRBD1; j_call: TRBJ1-2; cdr3_aa: CASQSGTVYGYTF
cdr3_length: 12; v_call: TRBV7-2; d_call: .; j_call: TRBJ1-1; cdr3_aa: CASSSPGLRAFF
cdr3_length: 15; v_call: TRBV5-4; d_call: TRBD1; j_call: TRBJ2-1; cdr3_aa: CASSLEGARRNEQFF
cdr3_length: 15; v_call: TRBV6-5; d_call: TRBD2; j_call: TRBJ2-1; cdr3_aa: CASTMRLAVRDEQFF
cdr3_length: 17; v_call: TRBV11-3; d_call: TRBD2; j_call: TRBJ2-1; cdr3_aa: CASSPGLAGRSYNEQFF
cdr3_length: 16; v_call: TRBV5-1; d_call: TRBD2; j_call: TRBJ2-1; cdr3_aa: CASSPLAGLPYNEQFF
cdr3_length: 13; v_call: TRBV29-1; d_call: TRBD2; j_call: TRBJ2-7; cdr3_aa: CSVKGLAGNEQYF
cdr3_length: 15; v_call: TRBV29-1; d_call: TRBD2; j_call: TRBJ2-2; cdr3_aa: CSVDPGGANTGELFF
cdr3_length: 12; v_call: TRBV19; d_call: .; j_call: TRBJ1-4; cdr3_aa: CASRADYEKLFF
cdr3_length: 16; v_call: TRBV6-5; d_call: TRBD1; j_call: TRBJ1-2; cdr3_aa: CASSYSLGQLNYGYTF
cdr3_length: 19; v_call: TRBV19; d_call: TRBD1; j_call: TRBJ1-5; cdr3_aa: CASRLNPGQRSLSNQPQHF
cdr3_length: 15; v_call: TRBV14; d_call: .; j_call: TRBJ2-1; cdr3_aa: CASSHGVAVYNEQFF
cdr3_length: 16; v_call: TRBV27; d_call: .; j_call: TRBJ1-1; cdr3_aa: CASSLSKGGQNTEAFF
cdr3_length: 16; v_call: TRBV7-9; d_call: .; j_call: TRBJ2-1; cdr3_aa: CASSLVGAGILREQFF
cdr3_length: 15; v_call: TRBV30; d_call: .; j_call: TRBJ1-2; cdr3_aa: CAWSVQAVGNYGYTF
cdr3_length: 11; v_call: TRBV20-1; d_call: .; j_call: TRBJ1-2; cdr3_aa: CSARAYYGYTF
cdr3_length: 14; v_call: TRBV27; d_call: .; j_call: TRBJ1-3; cdr3_aa: CASSIHISGNTIYF
cdr3_length: 17; v_call: TRBV12-2; d_call: .; j_call: TRBJ2-3; cdr3_aa: CASRPQCSGASTDTQYF
cdr3_length: 15; v_call: TRBV7-9; d_call: .; j_call: TRBJ2-5; cdr3_aa: CASSFHELREETQYF
cdr3_length: 13; v_call: TRBV5-4; d_call: .; j_call: TRBJ2-1; cdr3_aa: CASSPRADNEQFF
cdr3_length: 13; v_call: TRBV7-2; d_call: TRBD1; j_call: TRBJ1-1; cdr3_aa: CASSDRGNTEAFF
cdr3_length: 14; v_call: TRBV3-1/TRBV3-2; d_call: .; j_call: TRBJ1-1; cdr3_aa: CASTPKGDQGGAFF
cdr3_length: 17; v_call: TRBV30; d_call: .; j_call: TRBJ1-6; cdr3_aa: CAWSGPRFSSYNSPLHF
cdr3_length: 11; v_call: TRBV7-9; d_call: .; j_call: TRBJ2-7; cdr3_aa: CASSSRAEQYF
cdr3_length: 20; v_call: TRBV7-6; d_call: TRBD2; j_call: TRBJ2-3; cdr3_aa: CASSLVPSGLADTRGDTQYF
cdr3_length: 14; v_call: TRBV5-1; d_call: TRBD1; j_call: TRBJ1-2; cdr3_aa: CASSTRTGGDGYTF
cdr3_length: 14; v_call: TRBV5-1; d_call: TRBD1; j_call: TRBJ1-4; cdr3_aa: CASRPGQYPEKLFF
cdr3_length: 16; v_call: TRBV19; d_call: .; j_call: TRBJ2-7; cdr3_aa: CASSKYLRGINDEQYF
cdr3_length: 12; v_call: TRBV19; d_call: TRBD1; j_call: TRBJ2-7; cdr3_aa: CASSTRTGEQYF
cdr3_length: 18; v_call: TRBV4-1; d_call: TRBD2; j_call: TRBJ2-1; cdr3_aa: CASSQALPSGGSYNEQFF
cdr3_length: 15; v_call: TRBV10-2; d_call: TRBD2; j_call: TRBJ2-7; cdr3_aa: CASRSGREVSYEQYF